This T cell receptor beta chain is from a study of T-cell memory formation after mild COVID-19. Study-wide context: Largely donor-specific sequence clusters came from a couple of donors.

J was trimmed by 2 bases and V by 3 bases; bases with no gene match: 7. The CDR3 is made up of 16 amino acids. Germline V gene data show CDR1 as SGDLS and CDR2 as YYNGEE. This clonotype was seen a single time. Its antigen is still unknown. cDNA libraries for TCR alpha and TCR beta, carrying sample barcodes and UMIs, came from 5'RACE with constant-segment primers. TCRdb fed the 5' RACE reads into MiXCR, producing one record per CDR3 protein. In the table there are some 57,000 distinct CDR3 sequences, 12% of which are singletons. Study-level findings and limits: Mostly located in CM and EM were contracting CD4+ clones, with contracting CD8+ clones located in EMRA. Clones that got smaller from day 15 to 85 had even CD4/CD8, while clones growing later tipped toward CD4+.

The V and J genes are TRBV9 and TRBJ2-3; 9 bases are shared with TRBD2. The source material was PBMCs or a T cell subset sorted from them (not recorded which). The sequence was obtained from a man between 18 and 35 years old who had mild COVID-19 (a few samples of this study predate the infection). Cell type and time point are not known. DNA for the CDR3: TGTGCCAGCAGCGCCCTCGGCGGGGGGGCCACAGATACGCAGTATTTT. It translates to CASSALGGGATDTQYF.